Each of the 10 T cell receptor beta chains below was sequenced from the same sample in a study of cytomegalovirus exposure and HLA in healthy donors. 60 Vbeta and 13 Jbeta primers were used in PCR. TCRdb keeps only in-frame clones here, not all; method: immunoSEQ multiplex PCR. This sample has some 90,000 clones; 81% occur once, and the top ten carry about 3.9%. Sequencing was performed on PBMCs. The receptors were gathered from a woman in her 70s in good health and CMV-seropositive.

The chain uses TRBV28 and TRBJ1-2; tentatively, D is TRBD1 (5 bases). Germline CDR1 MDHEN, CDR2 SYDVKM. CDR3 length: 12 amino acids. With 7 bases removed from V and 2 bases from J, the gap between germline ends came to 8 bases. The CDR3, as DNA: TGTGCCAGCACCGGGGGAAACTATGGCTACACCTTC. It translates to CASTGGNYGYTF.

The rearrangement links TRBV5-6 to TRBJ1-5; no definite D call. From germline, CDR1 is SGHDT and CDR2 YYEEEE. This CDR3 region has 15 residues. V was pared by 0 bases and J by 5 bases, with 12 bases between. The CDR3 nucleotides read TGTGCCAGCAGCTTGGATGGGAGAGCTGATCAGCCCCAGCATTTT. Protein: CASSLDGRADQPQHF.

The chain employs TRBV15 and TRBJ1-6; TRBD1 aligns across 7 bases. Trimming at V came to 0 bases and at J to 8 bases, leaving 7 bases not matched to a gene. This CDR3 region has 16 residues. CDR1 and CDR2 (germline): LNHNV, YYDKDF (reference sequence). The CDR3 loop reads CATSRDSTGSHSPLHF. DNA of the CDR3: TGTGCCACCAGCAGAGATTCGACAGGGTCTCATTCACCCCTCCACTTT.

This chain joins TRBV4-3 and TRBJ2-1, with TRBD2 matching over 12 bases. With 4 bases clipped from V and 7 bases from J, the junction kept 11 bases outside the gene matches. CDR3 length equals 17 residues. In germline, CDR1 is LGHNA, CDR2 YSLEER. Here the CDR3 reads CASSRELMTSGSNEQFF. The CDR3 DNA reads TGCGCCAGCAGCCGGGAATTGATGACTAGCGGGAGTAATGAGCAGTTCTTC.

J is TRBJ2-5 and V is TRBV4-3; 7 bases agree with TRBD2. Trimming took 4 bases from V and 5 from J; bases not matched to a gene: 7. The CDR3 sequence is 14 residues long. Per germline, CDR1 LGHNA and CDR2 YSLEER. The CDR3 loop is CASSLGRARETQYF. CDR3 coding DNA: TGCGCCAGCAGCCTTGGGAGGGCCCGGGAGACCCAGTACTTC.

In this sample, this clone turned up a few times. The chain couples TRBV6-5 to TRBJ1-1; D ambiguous. The length of the CDR3 is 15 residues. Germline assignment: CDR1 MNHEY and CDR2 SVGAGI. V was shortened by 5 bases and J by 3 bases, with 16 bases between the two germline ends. The CDR3 region has the DNA TGTGCCAGCAGTCTACGAAGGGTGGAGGACACTGAAGCTTTCTTT. It encodes CASSLRRVEDTEAFF.

V is TRBV25-1 and J is TRBJ1-1; 7 bases agree with TRBD1. V lost 9 bases and J lost 1; bases outside the gene matches: 11. The germline CDR1 and CDR2 sequences are MGHDK and SYGVNS. There are 15 residues in the CDR3. For the CDR3, the DNA is TGTGCCAGTTCCAGGGGGGCAGGACCGAACACTGAAGCTTTCTTT. Residues: CASSRGAGPNTEAFF.

The chain combines TRBV11-2 with TRBJ1-2; possible D gene TRBD1, 5 bases. Trimming removed 5 bases at V and 1 base at J, with 8 bases between. The CDR3 has 13 residues. The V gene's germline CDR1 is SGHAT and CDR2 FQNNGV. The CDR3 DNA is TGTGCCAGCAGCCCCGACAGTAACTATGGCTACACCTTC. As protein: CASSPDSNYGYTF.

The chain uses TRBV19 and TRBJ2-2, with a tentative D call TRBD1 (6 bases). V was cut by 3 bases and J by 4 bases, with 6 bases left in between. Germline CDR1 is LNHDA and CDR2 is SQIVND (reference sequence). The CDR3 runs 13 residues. CDR3 region: CASSMGATGELFF. For the CDR3, the DNA is TGTGCCAGTAGTATGGGGGCCACCGGGGAGCTGTTTTTT.

The chain combines TRBV19 with TRBJ2-3; perhaps TRBD2 as D (5 bases). The CDR3 spans 17 residues. The germline CDR1 and CDR2 sequences are LNHDA and SQIVND (reference sequence). V lost 4 bases to trimming and J lost 5 bases, with 22 bases between them. The CDR3 is CASSTDGAVRWGDTQYF. CDR3 coding DNA: TGTGCCAGTAGTACCGATGGAGCGGTCCGATGGGGAGATACGCAGTATTTT.